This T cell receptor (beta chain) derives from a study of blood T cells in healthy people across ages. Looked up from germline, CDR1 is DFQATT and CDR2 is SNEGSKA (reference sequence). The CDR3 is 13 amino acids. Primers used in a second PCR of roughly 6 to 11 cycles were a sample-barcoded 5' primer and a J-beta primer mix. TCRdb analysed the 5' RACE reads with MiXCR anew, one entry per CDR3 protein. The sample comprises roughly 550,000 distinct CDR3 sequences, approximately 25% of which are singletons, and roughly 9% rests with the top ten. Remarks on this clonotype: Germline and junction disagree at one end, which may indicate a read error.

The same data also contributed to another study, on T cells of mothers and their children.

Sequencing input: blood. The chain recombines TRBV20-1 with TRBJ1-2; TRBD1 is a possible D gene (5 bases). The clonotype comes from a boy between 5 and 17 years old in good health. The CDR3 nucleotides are TGCAGTGCTAGAGGGGGCGATGACTATGGCCACACCTTC. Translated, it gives CSARGGDDYGHTF.